The entry below describes one T cell receptor (beta chain). This entry belongs to a study of blood T cell repertoires in COVID-19. Overall study: Both acute and convalescent COVID-19 samples were obtained from the United States, Italy and Spain. Sources were T cells, B-cell-depleted T cells, or PBMCs; the material itself was cDNA or gDNA.

Trimming shortened V by 6 bases and J by 3 bases, and 8 bases separated the two germline ends. The CDR3 loop spans 13 amino acids. As handled by the study authors: Nucleated cell counts were estimated from reference gene primer amplification. The assay was immunoSEQ multiplex PCR, and TCRdb's table has in-frame clones only and misses some. From that table come the V and J calls and clone size; the DNA was used to work out D and trimming. Among some 490,000 clones listed, 80% to 90% were seen once. V gene TRBV12-3 or TRBV12-4 combines with J gene TRBJ2-2, with D perhaps TRBD1 (5 bases). The sequence came from a human donor in a cohort sampled during active COVID-19. The sequenced sample was peripheral blood. CDR3 protein: CASSPGYTGELFF. In nucleotides, the CDR3 is TGTGCCAGCAGCCCAGGGTACACCGGGGAGCTGTTTTTT.